This T cell receptor beta chain was profiled in a study of blood T cell repertoires in COVID-19. As for the study in general: Italy, Spain and the United States were the sources of the convalescent and acute COVID-19 samples.

Method: immunoSEQ multiplex PCR; TCRdb's copy keeps in-frame clones and lacks some. The repertoire has about 170,000 clones, 84% of them found once; the top ten carry roughly 7.1%. With V trimmed by 7 bases and J by 5 bases, 7 bases remained unmatched. The CDR3 totals 13 residues. Germline V gene sequence: CDR1 MNHNS, CDR2 SASEGT. Sequenced sample: peripheral blood. This chain links TRBV6-1 with TRBJ2-5; 7 nucleotides align to TRBD2. The receptor was isolated from a man in his forties who had recovered from COVID-19. This chain's CDR3 is CASTLGGSETQYF. CDR3 nucleotides: TGTGCCAGCACCCTCGGGGGGTCGGAGACCCAGTACTTC.